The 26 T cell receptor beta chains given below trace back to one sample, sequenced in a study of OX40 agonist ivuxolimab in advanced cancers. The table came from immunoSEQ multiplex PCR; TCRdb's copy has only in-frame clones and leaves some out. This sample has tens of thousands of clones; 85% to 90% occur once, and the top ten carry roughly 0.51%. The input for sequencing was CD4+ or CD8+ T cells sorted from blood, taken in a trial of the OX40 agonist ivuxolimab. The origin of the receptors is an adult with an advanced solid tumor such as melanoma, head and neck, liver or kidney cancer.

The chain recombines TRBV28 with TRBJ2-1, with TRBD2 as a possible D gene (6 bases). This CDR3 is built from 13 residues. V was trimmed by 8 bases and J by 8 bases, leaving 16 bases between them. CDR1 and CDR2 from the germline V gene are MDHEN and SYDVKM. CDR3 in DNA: TGTGCCAGCGGAGCGGGCCCCATCGATGAGCAGTTCTTC. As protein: CASGAGPIDEQFF.

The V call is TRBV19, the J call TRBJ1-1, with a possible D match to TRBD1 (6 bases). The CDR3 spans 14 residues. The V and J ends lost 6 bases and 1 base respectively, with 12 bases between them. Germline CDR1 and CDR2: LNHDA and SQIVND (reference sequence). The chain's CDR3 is CASSLGQKNTEAFF. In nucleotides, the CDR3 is TGTGCCAGTAGCCTTGGACAGAAGAACACTGAAGCTTTCTTT.

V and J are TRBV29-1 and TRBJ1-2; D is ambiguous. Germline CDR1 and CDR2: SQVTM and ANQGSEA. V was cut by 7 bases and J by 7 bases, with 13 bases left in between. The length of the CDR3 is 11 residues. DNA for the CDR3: TGCAGCGCGGTCAGCGATCGTGGCTACACCTTC. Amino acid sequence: CSAVSDRGYTF.

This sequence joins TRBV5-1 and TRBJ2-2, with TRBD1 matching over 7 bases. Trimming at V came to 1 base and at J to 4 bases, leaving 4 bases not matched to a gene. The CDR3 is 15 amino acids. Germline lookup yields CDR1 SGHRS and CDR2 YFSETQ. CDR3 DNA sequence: TGCGCCAGCAGCTTGCCAGGGGGATTCACCGGGGAGCTGTTTTTT. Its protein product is CASSLPGGFTGELFF.

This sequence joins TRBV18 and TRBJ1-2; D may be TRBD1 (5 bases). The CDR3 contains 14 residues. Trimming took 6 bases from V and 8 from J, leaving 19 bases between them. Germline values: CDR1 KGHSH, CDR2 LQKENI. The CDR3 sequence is CASSPTPGTGGYTF. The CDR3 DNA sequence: TGTGCCAGCTCCCCAACACCCGGGACGGGGGGCTACACCTTC.

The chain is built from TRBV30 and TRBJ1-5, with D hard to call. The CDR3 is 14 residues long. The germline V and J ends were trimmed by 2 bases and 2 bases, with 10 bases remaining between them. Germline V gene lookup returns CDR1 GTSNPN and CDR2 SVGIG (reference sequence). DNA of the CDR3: TGTGCCTGGAGTCGTGGGATTGGCAATCAGCCCCAGCATTTT. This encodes CAWSRGIGNQPQHF. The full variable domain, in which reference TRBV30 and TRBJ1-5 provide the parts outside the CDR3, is SQTIHQWPATLVQPVGSPLSLECTVEGTSNPNLYWYRQAAGRGLQLLFYSVGIGQISSEVPQNLSASRPQDRQFILSSKKLLLSDSGFYLCAWSRGIGNQPQHFGDGTRLSIL.

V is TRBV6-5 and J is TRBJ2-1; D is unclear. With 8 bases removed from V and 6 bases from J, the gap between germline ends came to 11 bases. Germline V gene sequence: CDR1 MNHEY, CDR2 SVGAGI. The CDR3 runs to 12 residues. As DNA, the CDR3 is TGTGCCAGCGTAGACGATCTCAATGAGCAGTTCTTC. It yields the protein CASVDDLNEQFF.

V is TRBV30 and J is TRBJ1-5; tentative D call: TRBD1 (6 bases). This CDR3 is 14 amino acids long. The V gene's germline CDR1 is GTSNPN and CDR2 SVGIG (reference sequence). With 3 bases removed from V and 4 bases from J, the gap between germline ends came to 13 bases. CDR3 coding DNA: TGTGCCTGGAGGATGGACAGTGGGAATCAGCCCCAGCATTTT. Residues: CAWRMDSGNQPQHF. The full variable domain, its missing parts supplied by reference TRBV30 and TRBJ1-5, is SQTIHQWPATLVQPVGSPLSLECTVEGTSNPNLYWYRQAAGRGLQLLFYSVGIGQISSEVPQNLSASRPQDRQFILSSKKLLLSDSGFYLCAWRMDSGNQPQHFGDGTRLSIL.

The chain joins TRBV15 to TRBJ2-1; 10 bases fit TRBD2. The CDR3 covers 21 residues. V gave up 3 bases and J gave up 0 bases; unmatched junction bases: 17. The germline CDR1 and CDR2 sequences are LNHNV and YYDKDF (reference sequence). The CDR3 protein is CATSSDRAQGASGSSYNEQFF. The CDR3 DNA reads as TGTGCCACCAGCAGTGACCGAGCACAGGGTGCTAGCGGGAGCTCCTACAATGAGCAGTTCTTC.

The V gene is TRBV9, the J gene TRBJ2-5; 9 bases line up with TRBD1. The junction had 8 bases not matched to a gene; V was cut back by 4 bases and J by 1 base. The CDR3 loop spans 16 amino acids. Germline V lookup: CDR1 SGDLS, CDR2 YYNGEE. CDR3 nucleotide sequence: TGTGCCAGCAGCAAATGGGACAGGGTTTCCCAAGAGACCCAGTACTTC. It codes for CASSKWDRVSQETQYF.

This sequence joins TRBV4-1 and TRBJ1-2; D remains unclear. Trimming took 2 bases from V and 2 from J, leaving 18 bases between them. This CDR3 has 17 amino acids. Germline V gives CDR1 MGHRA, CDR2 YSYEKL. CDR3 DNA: TGCGCCAGCAGCCAACCAACCTCCGGACGCGGAAACTATGGCTACACCTTC. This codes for CASSQPTSGRGNYGYTF.

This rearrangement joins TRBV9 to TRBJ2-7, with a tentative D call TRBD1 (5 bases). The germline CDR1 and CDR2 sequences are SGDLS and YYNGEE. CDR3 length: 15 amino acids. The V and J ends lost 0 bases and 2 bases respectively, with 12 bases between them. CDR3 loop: CASSVGNRLAYEQYF. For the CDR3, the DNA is TGTGCCAGCAGCGTAGGAAACAGGCTAGCCTACGAGCAGTACTTC.

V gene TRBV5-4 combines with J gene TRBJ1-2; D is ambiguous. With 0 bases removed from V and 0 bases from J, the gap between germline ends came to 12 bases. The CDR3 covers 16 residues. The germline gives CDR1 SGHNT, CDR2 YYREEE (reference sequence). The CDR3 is CASSLERSLANYGYTF. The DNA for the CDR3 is TGTGCCAGCAGCTTGGAACGGTCCCTAGCTAACTATGGCTACACCTTC.

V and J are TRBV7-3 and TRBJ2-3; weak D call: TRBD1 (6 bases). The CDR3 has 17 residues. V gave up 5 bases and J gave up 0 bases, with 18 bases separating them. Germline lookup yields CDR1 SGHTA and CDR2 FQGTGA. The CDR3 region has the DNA TGTGCCAGCAGCCAAAACCTCGGGACATTAAGCACAGATACGCAGTATTTT. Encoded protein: CASSQNLGTLSTDTQYF.

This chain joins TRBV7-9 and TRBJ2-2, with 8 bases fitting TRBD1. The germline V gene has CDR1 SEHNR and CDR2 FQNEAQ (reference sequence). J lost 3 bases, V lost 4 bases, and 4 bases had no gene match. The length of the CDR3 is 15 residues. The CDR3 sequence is CASSSGQVDTGELFF. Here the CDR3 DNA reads TGTGCCAGCAGCTCGGGACAGGTCGACACCGGGGAGCTGTTTTTT.

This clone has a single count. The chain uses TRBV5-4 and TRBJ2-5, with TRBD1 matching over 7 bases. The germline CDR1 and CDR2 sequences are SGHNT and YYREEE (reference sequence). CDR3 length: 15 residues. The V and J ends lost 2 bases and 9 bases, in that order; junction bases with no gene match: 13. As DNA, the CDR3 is TGTGCCAGCAGCTTCCTCGGGACAGTCCAAGATGCCCAGTACTTC. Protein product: CASSFLGTVQDAQYF.

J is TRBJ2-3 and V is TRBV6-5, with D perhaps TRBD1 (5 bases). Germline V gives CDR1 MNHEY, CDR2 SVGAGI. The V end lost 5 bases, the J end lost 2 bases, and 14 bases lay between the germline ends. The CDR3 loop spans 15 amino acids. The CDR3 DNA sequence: TGTGCCAGCAGTAACGCTGGGGCAGACACAGATACGCAGTATTTT. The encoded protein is CASSNAGADTDTQYF.

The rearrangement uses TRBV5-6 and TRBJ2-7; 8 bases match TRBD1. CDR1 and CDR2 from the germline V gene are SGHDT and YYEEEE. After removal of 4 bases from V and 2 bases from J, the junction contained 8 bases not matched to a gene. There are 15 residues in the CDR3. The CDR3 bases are TGTGCCAGCAGCCCCGTCGGACAGGGTACCTACGAGCAGTACTTC. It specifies CASSPVGQGTYEQYF.

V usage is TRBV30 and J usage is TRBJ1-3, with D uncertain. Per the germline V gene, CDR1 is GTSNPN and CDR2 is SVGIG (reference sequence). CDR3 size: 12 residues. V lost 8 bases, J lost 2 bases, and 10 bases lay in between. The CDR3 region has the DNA TGTGCCGGCAGTAGAACTGGAAACACCATATATTTT. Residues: CAGSRTGNTIYF.

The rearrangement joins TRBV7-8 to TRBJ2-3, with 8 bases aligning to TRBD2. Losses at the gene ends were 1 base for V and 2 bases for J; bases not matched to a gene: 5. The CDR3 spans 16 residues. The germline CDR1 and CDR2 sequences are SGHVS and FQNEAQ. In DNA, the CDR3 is TGTGCCAGCAGCTTAGTAGACGGGAGGGCCACAGATACGCAGTATTTT. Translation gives CASSLVDGRATDTQYF.

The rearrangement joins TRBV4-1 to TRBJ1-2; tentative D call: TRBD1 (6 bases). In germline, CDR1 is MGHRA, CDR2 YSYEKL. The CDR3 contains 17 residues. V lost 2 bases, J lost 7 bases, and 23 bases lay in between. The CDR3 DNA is TGCGCCAGCAGCCAAAGAAAAGAAAGGCAGGGGCGTTTTGGCTACACCTTC. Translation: CASSQRKERQGRFGYTF.

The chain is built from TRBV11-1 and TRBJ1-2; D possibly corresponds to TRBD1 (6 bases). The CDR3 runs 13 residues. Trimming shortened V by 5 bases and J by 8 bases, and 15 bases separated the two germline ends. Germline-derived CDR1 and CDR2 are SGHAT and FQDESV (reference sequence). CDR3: CASSRGQLIGYTF. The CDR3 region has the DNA TGTGCCAGCAGCAGGGGACAATTGATCGGCTACACCTTC.

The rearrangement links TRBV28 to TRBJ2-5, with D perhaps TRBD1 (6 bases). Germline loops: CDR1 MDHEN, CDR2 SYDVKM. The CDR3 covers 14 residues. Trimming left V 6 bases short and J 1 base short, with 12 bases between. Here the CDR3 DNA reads TGTGCCAGCAGGTCTGACAGGATCCAAGAGACCCAGTACTTC. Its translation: CASRSDRIQETQYF.

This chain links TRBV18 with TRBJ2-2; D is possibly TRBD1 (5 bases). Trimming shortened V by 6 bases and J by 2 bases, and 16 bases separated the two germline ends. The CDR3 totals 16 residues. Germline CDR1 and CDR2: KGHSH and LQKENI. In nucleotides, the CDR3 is TGTGCCAGCTCCCAGGGCCTCGATGTTAACACCGGGGAGCTGTTTTTT. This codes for CASSQGLDVNTGELFF. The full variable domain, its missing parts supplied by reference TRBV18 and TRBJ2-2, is NAGVMQNPRHLVRRRGQEARLRCSPMKGHSHVYWYRQLPEEGLKFMVYLQKENIIDESGMPKERFSAEFPKEGPSILRIQQVVRGDSAAYFCASSQGLDVNTGELFFGEGSRLTVL.

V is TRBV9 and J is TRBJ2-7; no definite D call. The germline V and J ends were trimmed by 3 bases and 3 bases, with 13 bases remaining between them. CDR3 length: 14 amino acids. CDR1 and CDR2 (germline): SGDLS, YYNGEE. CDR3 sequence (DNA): TGTGCCAGCAGCGCCGCCCGCTTGGGCTACGAGCAGTACTTC. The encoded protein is CASSAARLGYEQYF.

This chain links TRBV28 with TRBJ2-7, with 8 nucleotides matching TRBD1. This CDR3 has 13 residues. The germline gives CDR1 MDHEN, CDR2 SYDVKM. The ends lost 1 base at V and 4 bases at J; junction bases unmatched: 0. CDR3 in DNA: TGTGCCAGCAGTTTATACAGGGGGTACGAGCAGTACTTC. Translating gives CASSLYRGYEQYF.